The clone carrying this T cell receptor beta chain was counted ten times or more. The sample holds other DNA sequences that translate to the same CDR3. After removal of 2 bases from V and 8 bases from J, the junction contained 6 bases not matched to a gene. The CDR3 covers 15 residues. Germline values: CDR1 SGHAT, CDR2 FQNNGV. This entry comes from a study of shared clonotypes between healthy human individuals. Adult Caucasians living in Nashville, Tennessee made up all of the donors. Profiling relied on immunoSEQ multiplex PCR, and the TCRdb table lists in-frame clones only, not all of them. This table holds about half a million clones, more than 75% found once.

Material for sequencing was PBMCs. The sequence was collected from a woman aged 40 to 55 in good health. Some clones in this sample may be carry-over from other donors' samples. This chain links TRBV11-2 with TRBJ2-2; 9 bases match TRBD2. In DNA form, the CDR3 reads TGTGCCAGCAGCTTAACGTCTAGCGGGAAGGGGGAGCTGTTTTTT. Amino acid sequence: CASSLTSSGKGELFF. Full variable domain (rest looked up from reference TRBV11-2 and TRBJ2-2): EAGVAQSPRYKIIEKRQSVAFWCNPISGHATLYWYQQILGQGPKLLIQFQNNGVVDDSQLPKDRFSAERLKGVDSTLKIQPAKLEDSAVYLCASSLTSSGKGELFFGEGSRLTVL.